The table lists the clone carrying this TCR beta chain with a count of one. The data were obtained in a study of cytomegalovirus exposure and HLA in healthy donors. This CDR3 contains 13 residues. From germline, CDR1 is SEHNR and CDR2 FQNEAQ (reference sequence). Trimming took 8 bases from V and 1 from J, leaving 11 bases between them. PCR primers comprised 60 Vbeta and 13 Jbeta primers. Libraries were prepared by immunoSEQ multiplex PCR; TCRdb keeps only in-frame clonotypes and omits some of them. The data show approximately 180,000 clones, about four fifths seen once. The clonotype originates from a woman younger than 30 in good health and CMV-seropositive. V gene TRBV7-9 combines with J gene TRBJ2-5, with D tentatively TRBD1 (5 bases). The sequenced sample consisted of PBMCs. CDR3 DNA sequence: TGTGCCAGCGAAGACAGCTTCCAAGAGACCCAGTACTTC. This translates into CASEDSFQETQYF.